The sequence of this T cell receptor (beta chain) was determined in a study of response to subunit inactivated influenza vaccine. This clonotype was recorded many times. Its target is unknown. TCRdb recomputed calls from the RT-PCR reads with MiXCR, one row per CDR3 protein. The repertoire holds about 300,000 distinct CDR3 sequences, with approximately 20% as singletons. Study observations and caveats: Authors suggested seasonal influenza vaccinations each recruit few new T cells.

V gave up 0 bases and J gave up 0 bases; unmatched junction bases: 16. The CDR3 runs 21 residues. Germline-derived CDR1 and CDR2 are MGHRA and YSYEKL. This sequence joins TRBV4-1 and TRBJ2-1, with 8 positions matching TRBD1. The sequences come from PBMCs from blood, collected about 20 months after vaccination. The TCR was taken from a man between 45 and 75 years old who received an inactivated influenza vaccine. CDR3 residues: CASSQELRTGLIGSSYNEQFF. CDR3 DNA: TGCGCCAGCAGCCAAGAGCTACGGACAGGGCTAATTGGAAGCTCCTACAATGAGCAGTTCTTC.